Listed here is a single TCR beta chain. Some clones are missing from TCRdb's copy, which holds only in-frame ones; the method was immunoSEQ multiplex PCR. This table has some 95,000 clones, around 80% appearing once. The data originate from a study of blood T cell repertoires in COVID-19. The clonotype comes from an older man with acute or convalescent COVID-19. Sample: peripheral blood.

CDR3 protein: CASSPRLASTDTQYF. The CDR3 DNA reads TGTGCCAGCAGCCCTCGACTAGCCAGCACAGATACGCAGTATTTT. This chain joins TRBV7-8 and TRBJ2-3, with 7 bases identical to TRBD2. The CDR3 length is 15 residues. In germline, CDR1 is SGHVS, CDR2 FQNEAQ. The V gene end was trimmed by 5 bases and the J gene end by 0 bases; junction bases not matched to a gene: 5.